Shown below are 22 T cell receptor beta chains from a single sample sequenced in a study of T cells in Graves' hyperthyroidism and ophthalmopathy. Researchers took RNA transcripts and amplified the TCR beta CDR3 regions from them. A set of HTBI primers served as the primers for a first-round RT-PCR of the TCR CDR3. TCRdb fed the multiplex PCR reads into MiXCR, producing one record per CDR3 protein. The table has 540,000 or so distinct CDR3 sequences, more than 15% seen once. The specimen was blood. The origin of the receptors is a woman aged 30 to 39 with Graves' hyperthyroidism.

The genes are TRBV5-8 and TRBJ2-3; no definite D call. V was clipped by 5 bases and J by 1 base, with 11 bases between them. The CDR3 length is 14 residues. From germline, CDR1 is SGHTS and CDR2 YDEGEE. The CDR3 reads CASSFLEGTDTQYF. The CDR3 nucleotides read TGTGCCAGCAGTTTTCTTGAAGGCACAGATACGCAGTATTTT.

This clonotype was counted ten times or more. This rearrangement joins TRBV3-1 to TRBJ2-5, with D uncertain. CDR1 and CDR2 from the germline V gene are LGHDT and YNNKEL (reference sequence). This CDR3 spans 13 amino acids. V lost 2 bases and J lost 6, with 10 bases in between. The CDR3 reads CASSQRPMKTQYF. CDR3 DNA sequence: TGTGCCAGCAGCCAACGGCCTATGAAGACCCAGTACTTC.

The chain carries TRBV5-1 and TRBJ1-1; possible D gene TRBD1, 5 bases. CDR1 and CDR2 (germline): SGHRS, YFSETQ. This CDR3 has 15 residues. The germline V and J ends were trimmed by 0 bases and 1 base, with 10 bases remaining between them. The CDR3 DNA follows: TGCGCCAGCAGCTTGGTGGGTACAGGGAACACTGAAGCTTTCTTT. The encoded protein is CASSLVGTGNTEAFF.

The chain combines TRBV6-1 with TRBJ2-7, with 10 bases that match TRBD2. The length of the CDR3 is 14 residues. Germline V gives CDR1 MNHNS, CDR2 SASEGT. J lost 5 bases, V lost 4 bases, and 5 bases had no gene match. Here the CDR3 DNA reads TGTGCCAGCAGTGGAGCGGGAGGGTTCGACGAGCAGTACTTC. It encodes CASSGAGGFDEQYF.

This clonotype was detected ten times or more. The CDR3 DNA reads as TGTGCCAGCAGTTTATCGAGGATGGGAGGGCTACAAGAGCAGTTCTTC. It specifies CASSLSRMGGLQEQFF. The chain uses TRBV27 and TRBJ2-1; 7 bases align to TRBD2. Losses at the gene ends were 0 bases for V and 10 bases for J; bases not matched to a gene: 12. The CDR3 contains 16 residues. The V gene's germline CDR1 is MNHEY and CDR2 SMNVEV (reference sequence).

This clonotype was seen repeatedly, ten times or more. The CDR3 is CASSLAGTSASHEQFF. CDR3 nucleotides: TGCGCCAGCAGCTTGGCTGGGACTAGCGCCTCTCATGAGCAGTTCTTC. The V and J genes are TRBV5-1 and TRBJ2-1; 10 positions match TRBD2. Trimming took 0 bases from V and 8 from J; bases not matched to a gene: 8. CDR1 SGHRS and CDR2 YFSETQ come from the germline V gene. This CDR3 spans 16 amino acids.

The sample holds many counts of this clonotype. The genes are TRBV11-2 and TRBJ1-2; tentative D call: TRBD1 (6 bases). Germline V gene sequence: CDR1 SGHAT, CDR2 FQNNGV. Trimming removed 4 bases from V and 7 bases from J, with 13 bases in between. The CDR3 runs 13 residues. CDR3 nucleotide sequence: TGTGCCAGCAGCTCGGCCGGGACATTTGGCTACACCTTC. It codes for CASSSAGTFGYTF.

Concerning this clonotype itself: An end of the junction does not agree with germline; a read error may underlie this. CDR3 sequence (DNA): TGCGCCAGCAGCCAAGAGGGGGCCAACACCGGGGAGCTGCTTTTT. It encodes CASSQEGANTGELLF. The chain employs TRBV4-3 and TRBJ2-2; possible D gene TRBD1, 6 bases. The CDR3 length is 15 residues. Germline-derived CDR1 and CDR2 are LGHNA and YSLEER.

This clonotype has a handful of counts. The chain carries TRBV24-1 and TRBJ2-2; 8 bases line up with TRBD2. V lost 6 bases to trimming and J lost 6 bases; unmatched junction nucleotides: 17. Germline V lookup: CDR1 KGHDR, CDR2 SFDVKD. The length of the CDR3 is 18 residues. CDR3 protein: CATSNRLWGGRTAGELFF. CDR3 bases: TGTGCCACCAGTAACCGCTTGTGGGGCGGGAGGACGGCCGGGGAGCTGTTTTTT.

This clonotype was picked up many times. The chain has TRBV12-3 or TRBV12-4 and TRBJ2-2; the D gene is possibly TRBD2 (6 bases). The CDR3 loop spans 15 amino acids. Trimming shortened V by 6 bases and J by 4 bases, and 15 bases separated the two germline ends. DNA of the CDR3: TGTGCCAGCAGCCTCGGGAGACGTAGCACCGGGGAGCTGTTTTTT. Protein: CASSLGRRSTGELFF.

This clonotype came up many times. The chain joins TRBV6-1 to TRBJ1-2; no clear D. This CDR3 is built from 14 residues. Trimming removed 5 bases from V and 3 bases from J, with 13 bases in between. Germline values: CDR1 MNHNS, CDR2 SASEGT. CDR3 loop: CASSYELLDYGYTF. CDR3 nucleotide sequence: TGTGCCAGCAGTTACGAGCTTCTGGACTATGGCTACACCTTC.

There are a few counts of this clonotype. The chain uses TRBV20-1 and TRBJ1-1; 9 bases line up with TRBD1. This CDR3 region has 14 residues. The V and J ends lost 2 bases and 4 bases, in that order; junction bases with no gene match: 5. Germline CDR1 is DFQATT and CDR2 is SNEGSKA (reference sequence). Here the CDR3 reads CSARLTGGGTEAFF. CDR3 DNA sequence: TGCAGTGCTAGATTAACAGGGGGCGGCACTGAAGCTTTCTTT.

This clonotype was counted many times. The V gene is TRBV28, the J gene TRBJ2-5; D call uncertain. V was trimmed by 2 bases and J by 1 base, leaving 5 bases between them. The CDR3 runs to 13 residues. Germline V gene data show CDR1 as MDHEN and CDR2 as SYDVKM. The CDR3 DNA sequence: TGTGCCAGCAGTTTACCGGCCCAAGAGACCCAGTACTTC. This sequence encodes CASSLPAQETQYF.

The chain employs TRBV4-1 and TRBJ2-7; D might be TRBD2 (5 bases). The germline V and J ends were trimmed by 5 bases and 6 bases, with 14 bases remaining between them. This CDR3 region has 13 residues. The V gene's germline CDR1 is MGHRA and CDR2 YSYEKL. CDR3 coding DNA: TGCGCCAGCAGCTATTCCCGGGATTCCGAGCAGTACTTC. Translating it yields CASSYSRDSEQYF.

A note on this clonotype: Relative to the germline gene, one junction end is altered; a read error may explain this. The chain couples TRBV5-8 to TRBJ2-7; a weak D match, TRBD2 (6 bases). CDR1 and CDR2 from the germline V gene are SGHTS and YDEGEE. There are 11 residues in the CDR3. The CDR3: CAGSSGGEQYF. The CDR3 nucleotides are TGTGCCGGCAGCTCCGGGGGAGAGCAGTACTTC.

This chain joins TRBV12-3 or TRBV12-4 and TRBJ2-5; TRBD1 matches 8 bases. This CDR3 comprises 13 residues. V lost 6 bases to trimming and J lost 9 bases; unmatched junction nucleotides: 9. CDR3 loop: CASSPQDREAQYF. The CDR3 nucleotides read TGTGCCAGCAGCCCCCAGGACAGGGAAGCCCAGTACTTC.

This clonotype showed up many times. The chain employs TRBV2 and TRBJ1-5; a weak D match, TRBD1 (6 bases). Deletions cut 2 bases from V and 5 bases from J, with 13 bases between. Germline values: CDR1 SNHLY, CDR2 FYNNEI. The length of the CDR3 is 15 residues. For the CDR3, the DNA is TGTGCCAGCAGTGAATTCAAAGGGACACATCAGCCCCAGCATTTT. Its translation is CASSEFKGTHQPQHF.

This clonotype was found many times. This sequence may be a read error, since a much larger clone differs from it by one base. The DNA for the CDR3 is TGTGCCAGCAGCTTAGCCCACGAGCAGTACTTC. This encodes CASSLAHEQYF. J is TRBJ2-7 and V is TRBV7-9, with no clear D. Looked up from germline, CDR1 is SEHNR and CDR2 is FQNEAQ (reference sequence). V gave up 0 bases and J gave up 5 bases, with 2 bases separating them. The CDR3 contains 11 residues. Looking up the rest from reference TRBV7-9 and TRBJ2-7 gives the full variable domain: DTGVSQNPRHKITKRGQNVTFRCDPISEHNRLYWYRQTLGQGPEFLTYFQNEAQLEKSRLLSDRFSAERPKGSFSTLEIQRTEQGDSAMYLCASSLAHEQYFGPGTRLTVT.

This clonotype was observed at least ten times. This chain links TRBV27 with TRBJ2-3, with a tentative D call TRBD2 (5 bases). V lost 4 bases, J lost 2 bases, and 10 bases lay in between. This CDR3 comprises 14 residues. Looked up from germline, CDR1 is MNHEY and CDR2 is SMNVEV (reference sequence). CDR3 sequence (DNA): TGTGCCAGCAGTTCCGGACTCACCACAGATACGCAGTATTTT. Translating gives CASSSGLTTDTQYF.

Ten or more counts support this clonotype. V is TRBV2 and J is TRBJ2-7; 14 bases are a match to TRBD2. The CDR3 covers 21 residues. V lost 6 bases, J lost 3 bases, and 22 bases stayed unmatched. Germline V CDR1 and CDR2: SNHLY, FYNNEI. In DNA form, the CDR3 reads TGTGCCAGCAGGCAAAATAACAAGGGACTAGCGGGAGTACCGCTCGGCTACGAGCAGTACTTC. Its protein is CASRQNNKGLAGVPLGYEQYF.

Many counts were recorded for this clonotype. The J gene is TRBJ2-5, the V gene TRBV20-1; TRBD1 matches 7 bases. Losses at the gene ends were 0 bases for V and 3 bases for J; bases not matched to a gene: 7. Looked up from germline, CDR1 is DFQATT and CDR2 is SNEGSKA (reference sequence). This CDR3 is 15 amino acids long. The CDR3 nucleotides read TGCAGTGCTAGAGATGGGGACAGCCCTAAAGAGACCCAGTACTTC. Its protein product is CSARDGDSPKETQYF.

The V and J genes are TRBV7-9 and TRBJ2-6; 9 bases are a match to TRBD2. Germline loops: CDR1 SEHNR, CDR2 FQNEAQ (reference sequence). The CDR3 has 20 residues. The trim removed 4 bases at V and 0 bases at J, leaving 13 bases unmatched. The CDR3: CASSSGTPSGTRSGANVLTF. Here the CDR3 DNA reads TGTGCCAGCAGCTCGGGGACGCCTAGCGGGACGCGCTCTGGGGCCAACGTCCTGACTTTC.